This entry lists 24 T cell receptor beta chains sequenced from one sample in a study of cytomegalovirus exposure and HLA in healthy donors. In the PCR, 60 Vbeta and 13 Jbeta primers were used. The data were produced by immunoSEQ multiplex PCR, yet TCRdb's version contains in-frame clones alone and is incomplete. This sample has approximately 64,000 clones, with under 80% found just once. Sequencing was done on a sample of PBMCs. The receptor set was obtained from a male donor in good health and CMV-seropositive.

The CDR3 reads CASSAQGQGGTEAFF. For the CDR3, the DNA is TGTGCCAGCAGCGCACAAGGACAGGGGGGGACTGAAGCTTTCTTT. The V gene is TRBV9, the J gene TRBJ1-1; 10 nucleotides line up with TRBD1. Looked up from germline, CDR1 is SGDLS and CDR2 is YYNGEE. The J segment lost 5 bases and the V segment lost 3 bases, leaving 7 bases of the junction unmatched. This CDR3 region has 15 residues.

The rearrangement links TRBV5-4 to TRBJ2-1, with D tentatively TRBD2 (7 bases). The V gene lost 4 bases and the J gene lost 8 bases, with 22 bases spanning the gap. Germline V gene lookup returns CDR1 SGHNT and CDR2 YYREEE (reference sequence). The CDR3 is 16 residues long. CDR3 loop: CASSLAKGGFRDEQFF. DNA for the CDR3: TGTGCCAGCAGCCTTGCTAAGGGGGGGTTTAGAGATGAGCAGTTCTTC.

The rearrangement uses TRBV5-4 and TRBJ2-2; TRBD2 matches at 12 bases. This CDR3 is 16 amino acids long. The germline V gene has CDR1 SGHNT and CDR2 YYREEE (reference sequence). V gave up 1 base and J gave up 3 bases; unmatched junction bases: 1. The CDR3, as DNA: TGTGCCAGCAGCTTGACTAGCGGGGGGTACACCGGGGAGCTGTTTTTT. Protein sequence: CASSLTSGGYTGELFF. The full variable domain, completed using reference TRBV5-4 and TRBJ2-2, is ETGVTQSPTHLIKTRGQQVTLRCSSQSGHNTVSWYQQALGQGPQFIFQYYREEENGRGNFPPRFSGLQFPNYSSELNVNALELDDSALYLCASSLTSGGYTGELFFGEGSRLTVL.

DNA of the CDR3: TGTGCCAGCAGCTTAGCGAGGGTACCCTATAATTCACCCCTCCACTTT. Its translation is CASSLARVPYNSPLHF. This chain joins TRBV7-8 and TRBJ1-6; D is uncertain. This CDR3 spans 16 amino acids. V was shortened by 0 bases and J by 2 bases, with 8 bases between the two germline ends. Germline V lookup: CDR1 SGHVS, CDR2 FQNEAQ.

The CDR3 DNA reads TGTGCCAGCAGCCGACCGCGGGGGAGTGATGCTTATACGCAGTATTTT. This codes for CASSRPRGSDAYTQYF. This rearrangement joins TRBV7-6 to TRBJ2-3; 7 bases match TRBD2. Germline-derived CDR1 and CDR2 are SGHVS and FNYEAQ. V gave up 5 bases and J gave up 7 bases; unmatched junction bases: 15. This CDR3 has 16 amino acids.

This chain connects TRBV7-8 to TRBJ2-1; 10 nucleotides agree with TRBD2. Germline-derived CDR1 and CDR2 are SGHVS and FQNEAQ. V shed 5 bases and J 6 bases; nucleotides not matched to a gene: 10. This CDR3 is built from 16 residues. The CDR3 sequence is CASSTRGAGGSNEQFF. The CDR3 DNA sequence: TGTGCCAGCAGCACTCGAGGAGCGGGGGGGTCCAATGAGCAGTTCTTC.

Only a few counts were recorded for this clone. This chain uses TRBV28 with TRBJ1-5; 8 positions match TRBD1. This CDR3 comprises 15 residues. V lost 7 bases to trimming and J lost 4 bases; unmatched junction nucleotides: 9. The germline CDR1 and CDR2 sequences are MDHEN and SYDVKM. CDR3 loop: CASIQTDRANQPQHF. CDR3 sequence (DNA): TGTGCCAGCATCCAGACGGACAGGGCTAATCAGCCCCAGCATTTT.

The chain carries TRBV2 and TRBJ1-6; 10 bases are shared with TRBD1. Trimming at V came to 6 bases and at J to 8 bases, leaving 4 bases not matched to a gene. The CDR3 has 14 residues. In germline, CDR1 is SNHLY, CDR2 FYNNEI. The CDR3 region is CASRMDRGYSPLHF. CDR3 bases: TGTGCCAGCAGGATGGACAGGGGGTATTCACCCCTCCACTTT.

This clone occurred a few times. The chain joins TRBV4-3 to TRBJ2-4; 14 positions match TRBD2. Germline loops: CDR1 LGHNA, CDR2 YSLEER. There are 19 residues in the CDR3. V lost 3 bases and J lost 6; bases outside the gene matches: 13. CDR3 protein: CASSQGLAGAPPPLNIQYF. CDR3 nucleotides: TGCGCCAGCAGCCAGGGACTAGCGGGGGCCCCGCCCCCGTTAAACATTCAGTACTTC.

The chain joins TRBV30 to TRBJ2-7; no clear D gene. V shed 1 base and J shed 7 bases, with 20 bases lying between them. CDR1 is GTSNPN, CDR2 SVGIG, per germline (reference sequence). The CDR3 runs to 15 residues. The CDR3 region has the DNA TGTGCCTGGAGTGCTTATGACACGGTGTTGAGAGAGCAGTACTTC. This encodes CAWSAYDTVLREQYF.

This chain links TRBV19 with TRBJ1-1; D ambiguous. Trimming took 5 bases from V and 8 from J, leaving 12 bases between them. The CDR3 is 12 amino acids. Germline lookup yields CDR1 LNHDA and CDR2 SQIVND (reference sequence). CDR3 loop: CASSPLGSEAFF. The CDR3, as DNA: TGTGCCAGTAGTCCACTCGGGTCCGAAGCTTTCTTT.

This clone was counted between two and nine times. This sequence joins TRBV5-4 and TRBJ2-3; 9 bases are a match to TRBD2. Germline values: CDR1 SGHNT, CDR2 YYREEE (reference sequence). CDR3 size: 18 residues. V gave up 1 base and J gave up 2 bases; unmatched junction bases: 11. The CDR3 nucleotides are TGTGCCAGCAGCTTGTCATCTAGCGGGGCCCCCCACACAGATACGCAGTATTTT. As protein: CASSLSSSGAPHTDTQYF.

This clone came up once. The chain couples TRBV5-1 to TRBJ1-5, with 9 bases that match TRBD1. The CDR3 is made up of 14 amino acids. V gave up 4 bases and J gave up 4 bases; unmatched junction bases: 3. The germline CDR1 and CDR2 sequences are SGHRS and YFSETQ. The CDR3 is CASSLGTGNQPQHF. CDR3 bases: TGCGCCAGCAGCCTCGGGACAGGGAATCAGCCCCAGCATTTT.

In nucleotides, the CDR3 is TGTGCCAGCAGCGTAGGGGACAGGGGGGTTTCAGATACGCAGTATTTT. It is translated as CASSVGDRGVSDTQYF. The rearrangement joins TRBV9 to TRBJ2-3; TRBD1 matches 11 bases. The germline V gene encodes CDR1 SGDLS and CDR2 YYNGEE. The J segment lost 4 bases and the V segment lost 0 bases, leaving 4 bases of the junction unmatched. The CDR3 is 16 amino acids.

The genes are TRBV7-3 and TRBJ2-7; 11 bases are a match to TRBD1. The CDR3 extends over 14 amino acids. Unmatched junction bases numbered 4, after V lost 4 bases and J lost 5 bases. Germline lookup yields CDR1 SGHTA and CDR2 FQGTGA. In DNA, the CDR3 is TGTGCCAGCAGCTCGGACAGGGGGCCCCACGAGCAGTACTTC. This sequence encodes CASSSDRGPHEQYF.

The CDR3 nucleotides read TGTGCCATCAGTGACGATAAACTGGGACAGGGAGGCGGAAACACCATATATTTT. Its translation is CAISDDKLGQGGGNTIYF. The chain joins TRBV10-3 to TRBJ1-3; 9 positions match TRBD1. The V gene end was trimmed by 3 bases and the J gene end by 4 bases; junction bases not matched to a gene: 13. This CDR3 spans 18 amino acids. Germline-derived CDR1 and CDR2 are ENHRY and SYGVKD.

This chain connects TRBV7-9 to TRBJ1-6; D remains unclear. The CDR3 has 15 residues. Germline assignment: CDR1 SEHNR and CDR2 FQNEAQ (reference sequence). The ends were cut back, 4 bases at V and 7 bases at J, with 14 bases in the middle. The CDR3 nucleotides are TGTGCCAGCAGCTCCGGTCAGGTCAGAAATTCACCCCTCCACTTT. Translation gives CASSSGQVRNSPLHF.

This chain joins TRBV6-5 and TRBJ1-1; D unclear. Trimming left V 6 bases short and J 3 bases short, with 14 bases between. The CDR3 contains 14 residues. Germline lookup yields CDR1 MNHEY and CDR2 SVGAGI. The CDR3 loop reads CASRQFRGYTEAFF. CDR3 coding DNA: TGTGCCAGCAGACAATTCCGAGGGTACACTGAAGCTTTCTTT.

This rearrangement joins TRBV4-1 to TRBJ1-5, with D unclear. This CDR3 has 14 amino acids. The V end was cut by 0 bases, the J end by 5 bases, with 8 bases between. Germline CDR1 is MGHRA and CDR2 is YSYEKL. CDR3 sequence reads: CASSQDGRDQPQHF. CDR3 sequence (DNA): TGCGCCAGCAGCCAAGATGGCCGGGATCAGCCCCAGCATTTT.

The CDR3, as DNA: TGTGCCAGTCAGGGAAACACTGAAGCTTTCTTT. Amino acid sequence: CASQGNTEAFF. The V and J genes are TRBV28 and TRBJ1-1, with D tentatively TRBD1 (5 bases). CDR1 is MDHEN, CDR2 SYDVKM, per germline. V lost 9 bases and J 2 bases, leaving 7 bases between the germline ends. This CDR3 comprises 11 residues.

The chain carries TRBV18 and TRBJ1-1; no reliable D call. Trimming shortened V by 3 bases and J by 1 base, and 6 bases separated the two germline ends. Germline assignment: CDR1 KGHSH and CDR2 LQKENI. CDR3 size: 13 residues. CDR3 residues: CASSPGGNTEAFF. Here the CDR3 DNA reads TGTGCCAGCTCACCGGGAGGGAACACTGAAGCTTTCTTT.

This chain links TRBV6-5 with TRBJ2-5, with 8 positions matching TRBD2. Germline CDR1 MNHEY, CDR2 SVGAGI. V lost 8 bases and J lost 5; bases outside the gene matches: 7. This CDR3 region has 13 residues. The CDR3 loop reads CASSRGGGETQYF. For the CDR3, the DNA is TGTGCCAGCTCCCGGGGGGGCGGGGAGACCCAGTACTTC.

The CDR3 region has the DNA TGTGCCAGCAGCGGCAGGGTCAACACCGGGGAGCTGTTTTTT. It codes for CASSGRVNTGELFF. The chain has TRBV9 and TRBJ2-2, with D perhaps matching TRBD1 (5 bases). Looked up from germline, CDR1 is SGDLS and CDR2 is YYNGEE. V was trimmed by 3 bases and J by 2 bases, leaving 8 bases between them. The CDR3 loop spans 14 amino acids.

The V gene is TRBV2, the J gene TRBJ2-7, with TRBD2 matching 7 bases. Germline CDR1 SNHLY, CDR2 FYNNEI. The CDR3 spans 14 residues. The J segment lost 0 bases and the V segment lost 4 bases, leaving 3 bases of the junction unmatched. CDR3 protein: CASSVGEGSYEQYF. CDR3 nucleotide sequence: TGTGCCAGCAGTGTCGGGGAGGGCTCCTACGAGCAGTACTTC.